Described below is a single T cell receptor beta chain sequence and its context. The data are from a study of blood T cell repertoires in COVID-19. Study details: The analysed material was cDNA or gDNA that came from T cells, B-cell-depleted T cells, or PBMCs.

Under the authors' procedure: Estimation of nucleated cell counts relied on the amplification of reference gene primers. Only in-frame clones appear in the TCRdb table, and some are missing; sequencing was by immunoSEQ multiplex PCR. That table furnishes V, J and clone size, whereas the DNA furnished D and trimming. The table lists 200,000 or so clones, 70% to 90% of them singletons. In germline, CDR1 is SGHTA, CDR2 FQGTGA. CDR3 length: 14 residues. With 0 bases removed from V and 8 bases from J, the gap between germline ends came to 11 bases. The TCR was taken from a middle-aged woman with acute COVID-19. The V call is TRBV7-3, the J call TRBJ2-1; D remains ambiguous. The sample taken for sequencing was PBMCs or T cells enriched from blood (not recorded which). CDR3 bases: TGTGCCAGCAGCTTAACCTTCCGAGGCGATGAGCAGTTCTTC. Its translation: CASSLTFRGDEQFF. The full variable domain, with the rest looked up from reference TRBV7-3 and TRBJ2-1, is GAGVSQTPSNKVTEKGKYVELRCDPISGHTALYWYRQSLGQGPEFLIYFQGTGAADDSGLPNDRFFAVRPEGSVSTLKIQRTERGDSAVYLCASSLTFRGDEQFFGPGTRLTVL.